Described below is a single T cell receptor (beta chain) sequence and its context. It lacks a known antigen. An end of the junction differs from the germline gene, which may be a read error. The germline V gene gives CDR1 as SGHTA and CDR2 as FQGNSA. Spanning cysteine to phenylalanine, the CDR3 consists of 16 amino acids. Solely the CDR3 DNA is kept, with 48 bases framed from the first base. Library prep was done by 5' RACE. This sample was sequenced with an Illumina HiSeq 2500. A second PCR of about 6 to 12 cycles was performed with a sample-barcoded 5' primer and a J-beta primer mix. A unique molecular identifier was introduced onto each TCR beta cDNA molecule by a template-switch 5' adaptor carrying 12 random nucleotides. Each sample yielded at least 3 million CDR3-containing paired-end reads. First-strand cDNA synthesis was performed from all RNA using the Mint cDNA synthesis kit, with priming by a TRBC-specific oligonucleotide. All cDNA was treated with uracil-DNA glycosylase and then went through a first 18-cycle PCR with the universal primers M1SS and BC2_uni_R. The paper's data handling went like this. For normalization, 1 million high-quality reads, each with a distinct molecular identifier, were randomly selected from each sample. Reads sharing molecular identifiers were discarded rather than binned into consensus sequences. MiTCR, run with a Q25 quality threshold and the strictest error-elimination algorithm, handled CDR3 identification, clonotype clustering and error correction. A nonparametric unseen species model using Euler transformation provided a lower-bound estimate of total TCR beta diversity. In TCRdb, the public reads were trimmed at Q25 with fastp and aligned with MiXCR, with productive beta chains retained. Rows merge per CDR3 protein into single entries with the most common DNA and genes. It is TCRdb's table, rather than the study itself, that gives the V and J calls and clone size. The sample table holds about 1.5 million distinct CDR3 sequences, of which approximately 42% were seen once. 6.5% to 10% of the sample rests with the top ten.

The roughly 39 donors, aged roughly 6 to 95 years, were systemically healthy Caucasian individuals from Russia. Each donor gave approximately 9.4 milliliters of peripheral blood, drawn into EDTA-treated Vacutainer tubes. Ficoll-Paque density-gradient centrifugation was used to isolate PBMCs, with at least 7 million per sample. Total RNA was extracted from PBMCs with Trizol reagent, with at least 5 micrograms obtained per sample. Naive CD45RAhigh/CD27high T cell percentages were measured by flow cytometry on a PBMC aliquot from every donor. This specimen belongs to a study of blood T cells in healthy people across ages (dated by TCRdb to the mid-2010s). With regard to the full study: Template switching captured roughly one uniquely barcoded TCR beta cDNA molecule per two T cells in model experiments. Using deep sequencing normalized with unique cDNA molecular identifiers, the study measured how TCR beta repertoire diversity changes with age. The donors were divided into four age groups: young (average around 17 years), middle-aged (approximately 42), aged (about 60) and long-lived (approximately 74). To avoid experimental bias, donors of different ages were distributed randomly across sequencing lanes. Two additional independent replicas of 1 million unique cDNA reads from the same blood draw were analyzed for two donors (one aged 18 to 29 and one aged 80 or older).

Broader findings and caveats from the paper: Compared with the aged group, the long-lived group had more naive CD4+ T cells, fewer expanded clones and increased TCR diversity, suggesting age selection. Since profiling was done on bulk unsorted PBMCs, naive and antigen-experienced compartments could not be conclusively compared. Estimates of total diversity based on one million sequenced T cells were considered lower bounds and underestimates. Observed TCR beta diversity correlated strongly with the percentage of naive T cells measured by flow cytometry. Donor CMV infection status was unknown, potentially confounding age-related changes in expanded clonotypes. As age increased, observed TCR beta diversity per million T cells dropped in a roughly linear way, and a significant reduction was already evident by age 40.

Sequenced material: blood. Recombination connected TRBV7-2 to TRBJ2-2; TRBD2 aligns with 9 central bases. The clonotype originates from a young woman in good health. The CDR3 reads CASSFYGGRAGGGLFF. The nucleotides read TGTGCCAGCAGCTTTTACGGCGGGAGGGCTGGCGGGGGGCTGTTTTTT.